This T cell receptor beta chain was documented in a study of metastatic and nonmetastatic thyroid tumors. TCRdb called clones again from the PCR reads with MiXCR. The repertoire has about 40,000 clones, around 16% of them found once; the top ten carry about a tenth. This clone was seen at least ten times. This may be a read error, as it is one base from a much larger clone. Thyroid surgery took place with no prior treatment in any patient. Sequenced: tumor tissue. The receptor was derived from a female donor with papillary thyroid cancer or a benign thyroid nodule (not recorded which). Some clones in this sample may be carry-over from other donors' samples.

CDR3 amino acids: CASSLEGLYTDTQYF. DNA of the CDR3: TGCGCCAGCAGCTTGGAGGGACTGTACACAGATACGCAGTATTTT. The chain carries TRBV5-1 and TRBJ2-3; D perhaps matches TRBD2 (6 bases). V gave up 0 bases and J gave up 2 bases, with 10 bases separating them. CDR1 SGHRS and CDR2 YFSETQ come from the germline V gene. The CDR3 sequence is 15 residues long.